What follows are 14 T cell receptor beta chains derived from one specimen sequenced in a study of blood T cell repertoires in COVID-19. The protocol was immunoSEQ multiplex PCR, while the TCRdb copy is restricted to in-frame clones and leaves out a portion. The sample lists 30,000 to 40,000 clones; over 90% were seen once. The sequenced sample was peripheral blood. The source of these receptors is a male donor with active COVID-19.

The rearrangement links TRBV6-5 to TRBJ1-2; TRBD1 might be the D (6 bases). Trimming stripped 2 bases from V and 8 bases from J, with 15 bases between. The CDR3 totals 14 residues. The V gene's germline CDR1 is MNHEY and CDR2 SVGAGI. CDR3 loop: CASSYRQGIGGYTF. CDR3 nucleotides: TGTGCCAGCAGTTACCGCCAGGGGATTGGGGGCTACACCTTC.

V is TRBV23-1 and J is TRBJ1-4; no clear D gene. TRBV23-1 is an open reading frame whose function is uncertain. The CDR3 length is 15 residues. Trimming cost V 0 bases and J 0 bases, with 5 bases left between them. The CDR3: CASSQSRATNEKLFF. As DNA, the CDR3 is TGCGCCAGCAGTCAATCGCGAGCAACTAATGAAAAACTGTTTTTT.

This chain joins TRBV5-1 and TRBJ2-5; 10 nucleotides align to TRBD1. Trimming took 4 bases from V and 4 from J; bases not matched to a gene: 7. The V gene's germline CDR1 is SGHRS and CDR2 YFSETQ. The CDR3 runs to 15 residues. The CDR3 region has the DNA TGCGCCAGCAGCCAGAGACAGGGGGCAGGAGAGACCCAGTACTTC. This codes for CASSQRQGAGETQYF.

This clone was counted a few times. V usage is TRBV19 and J usage is TRBJ2-1; 12 bases line up with TRBD2. Germline trimming cut 4 bases from V and 9 bases from J; bases unmatched to any gene: 10. The CDR3 covers 16 residues. Germline CDR1 and CDR2: LNHDA and SQIVND (reference sequence). The CDR3 region is CASSTTLAGGFIEQFF. CDR3 nucleotide sequence: TGTGCCAGTAGTACGACACTAGCGGGGGGTTTTATTGAGCAGTTCTTC.

The CDR3 loop is CASSTGQAYNSPLHF. The CDR3 DNA is TGTGCCAGTAGTACCGGACAGGCGTATAATTCACCCCTCCACTTT. The chain has TRBV19 and TRBJ1-6; 7 bases fit TRBD1. Per germline, CDR1 LNHDA and CDR2 SQIVND (reference sequence). V shed 4 bases and J 4 bases; nucleotides not matched to a gene: 4. CDR3 length: 15 residues.

The chain's CDR3 is CASSLNTPNYGYTF. The CDR3 DNA is TGTGCCAGCAGCTTGAACACCCCTAACTATGGCTACACCTTC. The J gene is TRBJ1-2, the V gene TRBV5-5, with D uncertain. The CDR3 runs to 14 residues. V lost 1 base, J lost 0 bases, and 7 bases lay in between. Germline CDR1 and CDR2: SGHKS and YYEKEE (reference sequence).

The CDR3 reads CATTLLGGVTEAFF. Here the CDR3 DNA reads TGTGCCACCACCCTTCTGGGGGGAGTCACTGAAGCTTTCTTT. The chain joins TRBV2 to TRBJ1-1, with TRBD1 as a possible D gene (5 bases). The CDR3 spans 14 residues. Germline values: CDR1 SNHLY, CDR2 FYNNEI. V shed 10 bases and J shed 4 bases, with 19 bases lying between them.

The J gene is TRBJ2-1, the V gene TRBV7-2; TRBD2 agrees at 15 bases. The CDR3 contains 14 residues. Per germline, CDR1 SGHTA and CDR2 FQGNSA. The V and J ends lost 4 bases and 15 bases, in that order; junction bases with no gene match: 7. CDR3: CASSYPGLAGGGFF. In nucleotides, the CDR3 is TGTGCCAGCAGCTACCCGGGACTAGCGGGGGGAGGGTTCTTC. The full variable domain, its missing parts supplied by reference TRBV7-2 and TRBJ2-1, is GAGVSQSPSNKVTEKGKDVELRCDPISGHTALYWYRQSLGQGLEFLIYFQGNSAPDKSGLPSDRFSAERTGGSVSTLTIQRTQQEDSAVYLCASSYPGLAGGGFFGPGTRLTVL.

This sequence joins TRBV5-6 and TRBJ2-4; 9 nucleotides agree with TRBD2. The CDR3 contains 18 residues. Losses at the gene ends were 1 base for V and 1 base for J; bases not matched to a gene: 9. Looked up from germline, CDR1 is SGHDT and CDR2 is YYEEEE. In DNA form, the CDR3 reads TGTGCCAGCAGCTTGTCGGCGGGGGGGCCCTCCGCCAAAAACATTCAGTACTTC. This translates into CASSLSAGGPSAKNIQYF.

The V and J genes are TRBV11-1 and TRBJ2-7, with D possibly being TRBD2 (6 bases). This CDR3 comprises 14 residues. Per the germline V gene, CDR1 is SGHAT and CDR2 is FQDESV (reference sequence). Between the trimmed V and J ends, which lost 5 bases and 4 bases, there was a span of 15 bases. Here the CDR3 DNA reads TGTGCCAGCAGCCCCGGCGGACGGGGGTACGAGCAGTACTTC. It codes for CASSPGGRGYEQYF.

This chain uses TRBV2 with TRBJ1-2, with 8 bases aligning to TRBD1. Germline V gene lookup returns CDR1 SNHLY and CDR2 FYNNEI. The CDR3 has 15 residues. The ends lost 8 bases at V and 2 bases at J; junction bases unmatched: 10. The CDR3, as DNA: TGTGCCAGCGTGACAGGGGTAGCAGGCAACTATGGCTACACCTTC. Amino acid sequence: CASVTGVAGNYGYTF.

This rearrangement joins TRBV13 to TRBJ1-1; tentative D call: TRBD1 (5 bases). This CDR3 is built from 15 residues. The V gene's germline CDR1 is PRHDT and CDR2 FYEKMQ (reference sequence). With 1 base removed from V and 1 base from J, the gap between germline ends came to 10 bases. The CDR3 coding sequence is TGTGCCAGCAGCTTAGTCGGGGGAGAGAACACTGAAGCTTTCTTT. Its translation is CASSLVGGENTEAFF. Full variable domain (missing parts from reference TRBV13 and TRBJ1-1): AAGVIQSPRHLIKEKRETATLKCYPIPRHDTVYWYQQGPGQDPQFLISFYEKMQSDKGSIPDRFSAQQFSDYHSELNMSSLELGDSALYFCASSLVGGENTEAFFGQGTRLTVV.

The chain carries TRBV6-5 and TRBJ1-2; 9 nucleotides match TRBD1. The CDR3 is made up of 14 amino acids. Germline values: CDR1 MNHEY, CDR2 SVGAGI. V was pared by 8 bases and J by 2 bases, with 6 bases of the junction left unmatched. The CDR3 sequence is CASPLGQGNYGYTF. For the CDR3, the DNA is TGTGCCAGCCCCCTCGGACAGGGGAACTATGGCTACACCTTC.

The chain joins TRBV5-6 to TRBJ1-1, with 7 bases matching TRBD1. CDR1 and CDR2 (germline): SGHDT, YYEEEE. The CDR3 is 15 amino acids. Losses at the gene ends were 4 bases for V and 1 base for J; bases not matched to a gene: 7. In nucleotides, the CDR3 is TGTGCCAGCAGCCGATATCCAGGGGGGAACACTGAAGCTTTCTTT. Residues: CASSRYPGGNTEAFF. Supplemented by reference TRBV5-6 and TRBJ1-1, the full variable domain reads DAGVTQSPTHLIKTRGQQVTLRCSPKSGHDTVSWYQQALGQGPQFIFQYYEEEERQRGNFPDRFSGHQFPNYSSELNVNALLLGDSALYLCASSRYPGGNTEAFFGQGTRLTVV.